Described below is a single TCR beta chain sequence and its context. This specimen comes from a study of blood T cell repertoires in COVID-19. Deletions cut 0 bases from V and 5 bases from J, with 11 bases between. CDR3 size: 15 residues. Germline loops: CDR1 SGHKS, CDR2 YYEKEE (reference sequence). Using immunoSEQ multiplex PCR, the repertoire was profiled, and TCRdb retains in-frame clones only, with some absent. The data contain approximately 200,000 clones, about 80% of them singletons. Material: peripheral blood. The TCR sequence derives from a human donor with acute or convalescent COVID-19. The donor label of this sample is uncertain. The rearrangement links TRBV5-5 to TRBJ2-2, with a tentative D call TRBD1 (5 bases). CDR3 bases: TGTGCCAGCAGCTTGGATAGGCAGGGAACCGGGGAGCTGTTTTTT. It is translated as CASSLDRQGTGELFF.